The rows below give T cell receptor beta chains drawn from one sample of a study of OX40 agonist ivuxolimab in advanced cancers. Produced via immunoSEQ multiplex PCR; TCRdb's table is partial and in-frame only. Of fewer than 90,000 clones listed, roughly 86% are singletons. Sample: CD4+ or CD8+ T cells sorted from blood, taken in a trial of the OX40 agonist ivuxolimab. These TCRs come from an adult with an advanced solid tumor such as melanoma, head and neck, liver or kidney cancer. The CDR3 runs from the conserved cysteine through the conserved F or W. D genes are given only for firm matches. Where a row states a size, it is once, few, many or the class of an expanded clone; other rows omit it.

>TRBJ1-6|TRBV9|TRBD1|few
CASSAQRDSHSPLHF
TGTGCCAGCAGCGCCCAGCGGGACAGTCATTCACCCCTCCACTTT
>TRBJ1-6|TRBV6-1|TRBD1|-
CASSEVGTAVLRNPLHF
TGTGCCAGCAGTGAAGTCGGGACAGCCGTCCTTAGGAATCCCCTCCACTTT
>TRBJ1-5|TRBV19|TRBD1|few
CARQGASNQPQHF
TGTGCCAGACAGGGGGCGAGCAATCAGCCCCAGCATTTT
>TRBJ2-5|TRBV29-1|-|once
CSTALNRQETQYF
TGCAGCACCGCCCTCAATCGACAAGAGACCCAGTACTTC
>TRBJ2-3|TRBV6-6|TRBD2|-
CASTAGGLGTDTQYF
TGTGCCAGCACAGCGGGGGGGCTGGGCACAGATACGCAGTATTTT
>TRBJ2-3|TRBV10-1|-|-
CASSERDTQYF
TGCGCCAGCAGTGAGAGGGATACGCAGTATTTT
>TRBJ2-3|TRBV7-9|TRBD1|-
CASSLWDRGHTQYF
TGTGCCAGCAGCTTATGGGACAGGGGCCATACGCAGTATTTT
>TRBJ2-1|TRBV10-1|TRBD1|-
CASSGQGYNEQFF
TGCGCCAGCAGTGGACAGGGCTACAATGAGCAGTTCTTC
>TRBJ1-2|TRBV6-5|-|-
CASSSSGGYGYTF
TGTGCCAGCAGTTCGTCCGGGGGCTATGGCTACACCTTC
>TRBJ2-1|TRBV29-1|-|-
CSHGRPPNNEQFF
TGCAGCCATGGGAGGCCCCCTAACAATGAGCAGTTCTTC
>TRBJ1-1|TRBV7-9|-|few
CASSRALTVNTEAFF
TGTGCCAGCAGCCGAGCCTTAACAGTGAACACTGAAGCTTTCTTT
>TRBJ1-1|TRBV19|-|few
CASREQANTEAFF
TGTGCCAGTAGGGAACAAGCGAACACTGAAGCTTTCTTT
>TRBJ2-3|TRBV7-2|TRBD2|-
CASSFASGGRTDTQYF
TGTGCCAGCAGCTTCGCTAGCGGGGGGCGTACAGATACGCAGTATTTT
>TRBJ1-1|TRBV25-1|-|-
CASSEYKGNTEAFF
TGTGCCAGCAGTGAATATAAAGGGAACACTGAAGCTTTCTTT
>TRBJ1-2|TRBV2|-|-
CASSSTGDGYTF
TGTGCCAGCAGTTCTACAGGCGACGGCTACACCTTC
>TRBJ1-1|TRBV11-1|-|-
CASSAADTDTEAFF
TGTGCCAGCAGCGCCGCGGACACGGACACTGAAGCTTTCTTT
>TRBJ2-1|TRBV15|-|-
CATSRGGAGYNEQFF
TGTGCCACCAGCAGAGGAGGGGCGGGCTACAATGAGCAGTTCTTC
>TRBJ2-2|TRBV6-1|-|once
CAAASGHRTGELFF
TGTGCCGCGGCAAGCGGACACCGCACCGGGGAGCTGTTTTTT
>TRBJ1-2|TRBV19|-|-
CASTTQGLHPGYTF
TGTGCCAGTACCACACAGGGTTTGCACCCTGGCTACACCTTC
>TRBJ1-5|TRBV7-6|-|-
CASSLVDQPQHF
TGTGCCAGCAGCTTAGTAGATCAGCCCCAGCATTTT
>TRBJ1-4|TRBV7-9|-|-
CASSLAVGEKLFF
TGTGCCAGCAGCTTAGCAGTTGGGGAAAAACTGTTTTTT
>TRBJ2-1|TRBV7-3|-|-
CASSFLGSSYNEQFF
TGTGCCAGCAGCTTTTTAGGGAGCTCCTACAATGAGCAGTTCTTC
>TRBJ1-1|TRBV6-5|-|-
CASSWGDTEAFF
TGTGCCAGCAGTTGGGGTGACACTGAAGCTTTCTTT
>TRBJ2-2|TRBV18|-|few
CASSRPGEQGELFF
TGTGCCAGCTCACGACCAGGGGAACAGGGGGAGCTGTTTTTT
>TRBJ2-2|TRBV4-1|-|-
CASSHPYFSGEAVGELFF
TGCGCCAGCAGCCATCCCTACTTCTCAGGGGAAGCGGTCGGGGAGCTGTTTTTT
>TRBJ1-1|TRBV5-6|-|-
CASSLGQTMNTEAFF
TGTGCCAGCAGCTTAGGGCAGACAATGAACACTGAAGCTTTCTTT
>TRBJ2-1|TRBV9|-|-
CASSGEGAPSYNEQFF
TGTGCCAGCAGCGGGGAAGGGGCCCCCTCCTACAATGAGCAGTTCTTC